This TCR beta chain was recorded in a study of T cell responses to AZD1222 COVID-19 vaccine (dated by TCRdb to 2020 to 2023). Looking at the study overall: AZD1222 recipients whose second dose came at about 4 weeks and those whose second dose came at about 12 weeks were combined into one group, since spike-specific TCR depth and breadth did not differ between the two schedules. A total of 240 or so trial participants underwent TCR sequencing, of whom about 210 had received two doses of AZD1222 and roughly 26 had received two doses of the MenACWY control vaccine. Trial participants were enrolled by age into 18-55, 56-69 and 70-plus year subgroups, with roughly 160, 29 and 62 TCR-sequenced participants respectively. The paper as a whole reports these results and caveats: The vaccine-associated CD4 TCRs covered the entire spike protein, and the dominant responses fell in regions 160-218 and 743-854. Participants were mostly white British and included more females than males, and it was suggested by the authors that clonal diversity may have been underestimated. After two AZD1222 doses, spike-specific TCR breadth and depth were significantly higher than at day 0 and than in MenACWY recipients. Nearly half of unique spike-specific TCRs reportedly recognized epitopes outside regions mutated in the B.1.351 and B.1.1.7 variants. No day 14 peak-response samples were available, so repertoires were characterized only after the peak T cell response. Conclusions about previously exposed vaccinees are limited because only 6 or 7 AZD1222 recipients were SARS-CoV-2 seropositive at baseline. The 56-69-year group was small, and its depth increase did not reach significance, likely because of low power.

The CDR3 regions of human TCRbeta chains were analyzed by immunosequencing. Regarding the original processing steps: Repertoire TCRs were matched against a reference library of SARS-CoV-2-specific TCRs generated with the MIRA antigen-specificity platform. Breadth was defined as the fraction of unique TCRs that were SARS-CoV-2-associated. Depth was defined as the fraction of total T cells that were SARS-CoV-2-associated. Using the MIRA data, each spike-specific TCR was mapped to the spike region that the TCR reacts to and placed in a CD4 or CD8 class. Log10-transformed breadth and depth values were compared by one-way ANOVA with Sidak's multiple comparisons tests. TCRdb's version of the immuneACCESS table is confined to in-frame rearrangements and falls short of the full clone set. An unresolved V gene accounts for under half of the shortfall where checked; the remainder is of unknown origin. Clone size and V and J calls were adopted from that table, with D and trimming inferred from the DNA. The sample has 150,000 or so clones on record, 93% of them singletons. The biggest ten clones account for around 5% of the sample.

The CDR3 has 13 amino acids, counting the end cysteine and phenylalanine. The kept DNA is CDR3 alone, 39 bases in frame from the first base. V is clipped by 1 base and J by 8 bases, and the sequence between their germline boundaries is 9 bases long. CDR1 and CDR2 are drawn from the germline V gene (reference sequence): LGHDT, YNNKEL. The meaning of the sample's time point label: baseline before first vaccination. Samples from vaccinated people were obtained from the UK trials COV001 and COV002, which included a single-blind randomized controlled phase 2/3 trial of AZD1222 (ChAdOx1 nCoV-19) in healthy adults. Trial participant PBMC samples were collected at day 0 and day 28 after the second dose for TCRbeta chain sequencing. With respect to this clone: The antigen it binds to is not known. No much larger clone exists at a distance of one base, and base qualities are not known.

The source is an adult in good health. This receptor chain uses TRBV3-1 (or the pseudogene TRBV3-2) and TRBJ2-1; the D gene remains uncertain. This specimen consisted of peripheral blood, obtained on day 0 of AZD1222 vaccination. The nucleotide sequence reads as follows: TGTGCCAGCAGCCAAGGACCAGCCGATGAGCAGTTCTTC. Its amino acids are CASSQGPADEQFF.